Shown below are 19 T cell receptor beta chains from a single sample sequenced in a study of blood T cells in healthy people across ages. The second PCR ran about 6 to 11 cycles with a sample-barcoded 5' primer and J-beta primers. MiXCR, applied by TCRdb to the 5' RACE reads, yields one record per CDR3 protein. This table holds about 1.6 million distinct CDR3 sequences, 34% found once. Sequencing was carried out using blood. The receptor set was obtained from a woman in her thirties in good health.

The rearrangement links TRBV20-1 to TRBJ2-3; no firm D call. V was pared by 1 base and J by 2 bases, with 13 bases between. Germline V gene data show CDR1 as DFQATT and CDR2 as SNEGSKA (reference sequence). The length of the CDR3 is 15 residues. The CDR3 loop reads CSARAGSGFTDTQYF. For the CDR3, the DNA is TGCAGTGCTAGAGCGGGCTCAGGTTTCACAGATACGCAGTATTTT.

This clonotype was seen a handful of times. The genes are TRBV7-2 and TRBJ2-7; TRBD1 agrees at 8 bases. V gave up 6 bases and J gave up 2 bases; unmatched junction bases: 6. Germline loops: CDR1 SGHTA, CDR2 FQGNSA. The CDR3 length is 14 residues. The CDR3 spells CASRQGDTTYEQYF. As DNA, the CDR3 is TGTGCCAGCAGACAGGGGGACACCACCTACGAGCAGTACTTC.

This clonotype showed up just a few times. The chain recombines TRBV7-2 with TRBJ2-1; 10 nucleotides line up with TRBD2. Germline CDR1 SGHTA, CDR2 FQGNSA. Trimming cost V 1 base and J 4 bases; bases outside gene matches: 10. This CDR3 contains 18 residues. As DNA, the CDR3 is TGTGCCAGCAGCTTAGTGTTCGGTACTAGCGGGACGTACAATGAGCAGTTCTTC. Its protein product is CASSLVFGTSGTYNEQFF.

In this sample, this clonotype turned up a few times. V and J are TRBV5-1 and TRBJ2-7; possibly TRBD1 or TRBD2 for D (6 bases each). Trimming removed 3 bases from V and 2 bases from J, with 18 bases in between. The CDR3 runs to 16 residues. Germline V gene sequence: CDR1 SGHRS, CDR2 YFSETQ. CDR3 DNA sequence: TGCGCCAGCAGCTGGGGGCGGGGTGCTGGCGCCTACGAGCAGTACTTC. Its translation: CASSWGRGAGAYEQYF.

The rearrangement joins TRBV7-9 to TRBJ2-5; 13 bases map to TRBD2. Near its end, the DNA agrees better with TRBJ2-7, so the J call may be wrong. The CDR3 is made up of 16 amino acids. Per the germline V gene, CDR1 is SEHNR and CDR2 is FQNEAQ (reference sequence). CDR3 sequence (DNA): TGTGCCAGCAGCCAGAGGACTAGCGGGAGACCAGCCGAGCAGTACTTC. Protein: CASSQRTSGRPAEQYF.

The genes are TRBV20-1 and TRBJ2-4; D remains ambiguous. Germline V gives CDR1 DFQATT, CDR2 SNEGSKA (reference sequence). V lost 3 bases, J lost 0 bases, and 6 bases lay in between. This CDR3 is 13 amino acids long. CDR3 DNA: TGCAGTGCTAGTGAGGTAGCCAAAAACATTCAGTACTTC. Translating it yields CSASEVAKNIQYF.

Here the CDR3 DNA reads TGTGCCACCAGCAGAACCGGGACAGAGGCTAGGACCCAGTACTTC. It is translated as CATSRTGTEARTQYF. The rearrangement links TRBV15 to TRBJ2-5; 7 bases align to TRBD1. The CDR3 is 15 residues long. Trimming removed 2 bases from V and 7 bases from J; junction bases left unmatched: 10. Germline V gives CDR1 LNHNV, CDR2 YYDKDF (reference sequence).

This clonotype was seen only a few times. V gene TRBV7-2 combines with J gene TRBJ2-2; D remains ambiguous. The V end was cut by 5 bases, the J end by 7 bases, with 8 bases between. The germline CDR1 and CDR2 sequences are SGHTA and FQGNSA. The CDR3 runs to 12 residues. DNA of the CDR3: TGTGCCAGCAGCCCCCCTCTCGGGGAGCTGTTTTTT. It translates to CASSPPLGELFF.

There are a few counts of this clonotype. V gene TRBV27 combines with J gene TRBJ1-5; weak D call: TRBD1 (5 bases). The CDR3 sequence is 15 residues long. Germline V CDR1 and CDR2: MNHEY, SMNVEV (reference sequence). V lost 3 bases, J lost 5 bases, and 14 bases lay in between. The CDR3 DNA sequence: TGTGCCAGCAGTTTTAAAGGGGACCTTTATCAGCCCCAGCATTTT. It yields the protein CASSFKGDLYQPQHF.

Only a few counts were recorded for this clonotype. The J gene is TRBJ1-1, the V gene TRBV5-1; D gene uncertain. The germline V and J ends were trimmed by 0 bases and 1 base, with 10 bases remaining between them. CDR3 length: 15 amino acids. Germline assignment: CDR1 SGHRS and CDR2 YFSETQ. CDR3 sequence: CASSLGTAENTEAFF. The CDR3 DNA follows: TGCGCCAGCAGCTTGGGCACAGCGGAGAACACTGAAGCTTTCTTT.

The V gene is TRBV27, the J gene TRBJ1-2, with D tentatively TRBD1 (5 bases). The germline gives CDR1 MNHEY, CDR2 SMNVEV (reference sequence). This CDR3 comprises 14 residues. V lost 4 bases and J lost 2, with 11 bases in between. CDR3 coding DNA: TGTGCCAGCAGTTCAACGGGACGGAACTATGGCTACACCTTC. It is translated as CASSSTGRNYGYTF.

The chain joins TRBV27 to TRBJ2-5, with D unclear. Matching the DNA end better, TRBJ2-7 makes the J call doubtful. The CDR3 spans 11 residues. The germline V gene encodes CDR1 MNHEY and CDR2 SMNVEV (reference sequence). For the CDR3, the DNA is TGTGCCAGCACCCAGGCCTACGAGCAGTACTTC. Protein: CASTQAYEQYF.

This clonotype appeared a single time. Mismatch with germline at one junction end may stem from a read error. The J gene is TRBJ1-1, the V gene TRBV7-2, with D possibly matching TRBD1 (5 bases). The V gene's germline CDR1 is SGHTA and CDR2 FQGNSA. The CDR3 is made up of 13 amino acids. The DNA of the CDR3 is TGTGCCAACAGCTTAAGGGGAGACACTGAAGCTTTCTTT. Protein sequence: CANSLRGDTEAFF.

In DNA, the CDR3 is TGTGCCAGCAGTTGGACCCTTGGGGACTATGGCTACACCTTC. It is translated as CASSWTLGDYGYTF. The chain joins TRBV27 to TRBJ1-2; D remains unclear. Per germline, CDR1 MNHEY and CDR2 SMNVEV (reference sequence). The CDR3 is made up of 14 amino acids. The ends were cut back, 4 bases at V and 3 bases at J, with 12 bases in the middle.

This clonotype was counted a few times. The V gene is TRBV10-3, the J gene TRBJ2-4, with 7 positions matching TRBD1. The end of the DNA is better explained by TRBJ2-7, so the J call may be wrong. CDR1 is ENHRY and CDR2 is SYGVKD in the germline V gene. This CDR3 region has 17 residues. This chain's CDR3 is CAISGDSSTKPTSEQYF. The CDR3 nucleotides are TGTGCCATCAGTGGGGACAGCTCCACGAAACCAACAAGCGAGCAGTACTTC.

This clonotype was seen more than once but under ten times. The chain carries TRBV4-1 and TRBJ1-5, with a possible D match to TRBD1 (5 bases). The germline gives CDR1 MGHRA, CDR2 YSYEKL. The CDR3 has 17 amino acids. Trimming removed 0 bases at V and 6 bases at J, with 18 bases between. The CDR3 region is CASSQEGDFERGQPQHF. In nucleotides, the CDR3 is TGCGCCAGCAGCCAAGAGGGGGACTTTGAGCGGGGTCAGCCCCAGCATTTT.

The table lists this clonotype with a few counts. The chain couples TRBV4-1 to TRBJ1-5; D remains unclear. CDR3 length equals 16 residues. The germline CDR1 and CDR2 sequences are MGHRA and YSYEKL. V dropped 2 bases and J dropped 7 bases, with 18 bases sitting between them. Here the CDR3 reads CASSQFGNSDTQPQHF. Written as DNA, the CDR3 is TGCGCCAGCAGCCAATTTGGTAATTCGGATACGCAGCCCCAGCATTTT.

This clonotype was observed many times. V gene TRBV20-1 combines with J gene TRBJ2-3, with unresolved D. The germline gives CDR1 DFQATT, CDR2 SNEGSKA (reference sequence). This CDR3 contains 14 residues. V gave up 6 bases and J gave up 1 base, with 14 bases separating them. CDR3: CSASNDEGTDTQYF. In DNA, the CDR3 is TGCAGTGCCTCAAACGACGAGGGCACAGATACGCAGTATTTT.

This clonotype has a handful of counts. The chain links TRBV11-2 to TRBJ2-7; D unresolved. V lost 0 bases and J lost 1, with 7 bases in between. The germline V gene encodes CDR1 SGHAT and CDR2 FQNNGV. The length of the CDR3 is 14 residues. CDR3 in amino acids: CASSLEGYSYEQYF. The CDR3 bases are TGTGCCAGCAGCTTAGAAGGATATTCCTACGAGCAGTACTTC.